This T cell receptor (beta chain) originates from a study of tumor-infiltrating lymphocytes in localized non-small cell lung cancer. Germline V gene lookup returns CDR1 LNHDA and CDR2 SQIVND (reference sequence). This CDR3 region has 16 residues. The V segment lost 5 bases and the J segment 0 bases; nucleotides outside the gene matches: 9. TCRdb's copy holds only in-frame clones and misses some; the assay was immunoSEQ multiplex PCR. The sample lists about 23,000 clones, roughly 69% occurring once. The chain has TRBV19 and TRBJ2-7; TRBD1 matches at 8 bases. The sequencing input was lung tumor tissue. This receptor was taken from a human donor with non-small cell lung cancer. CDR3 DNA sequence: TGTGCCAGTAGTTTGGGGACAGGTAAAAGCTCCTACGAGCAGTACTTC. This translates into CASSLGTGKSSYEQYF.